This T cell receptor (beta chain) comes out of a study of blood T cells in healthy people across ages. The authors ran a second PCR of about 6 to 11 cycles using a sample-barcoded 5' primer and a J-beta primer mix. TCRdb used MiXCR to reprocess the 5' RACE reads, holding one entry per CDR3 protein. The table lists roughly 860,000 distinct CDR3 sequences, approximately 67% of them singletons. V lost 0 bases, J lost 3 bases, and 8 bases stayed unmatched. Germline V gives CDR1 SGHKS, CDR2 YYEKEE (reference sequence). CDR3 length: 18 amino acids. Note on this clonotype: What it binds is unknown.

Notes on the study in general: Diversity estimated from one million T cells was considered an underestimate. TCR beta diversity, measured per million T cells, fell in a roughly linear way with age.

The chain is built from TRBV5-5 and TRBJ2-7, with 14 positions matching TRBD2. The sequence was obtained from a man between 25 and 39 years old in good health. Specimen: blood. This chain's CDR3 is CASSLVFGLAGGGYEQYF. DNA for the CDR3: TGTGCCAGCAGCTTGGTTTTCGGACTAGCGGGGGGAGGCTACGAGCAGTACTTC.